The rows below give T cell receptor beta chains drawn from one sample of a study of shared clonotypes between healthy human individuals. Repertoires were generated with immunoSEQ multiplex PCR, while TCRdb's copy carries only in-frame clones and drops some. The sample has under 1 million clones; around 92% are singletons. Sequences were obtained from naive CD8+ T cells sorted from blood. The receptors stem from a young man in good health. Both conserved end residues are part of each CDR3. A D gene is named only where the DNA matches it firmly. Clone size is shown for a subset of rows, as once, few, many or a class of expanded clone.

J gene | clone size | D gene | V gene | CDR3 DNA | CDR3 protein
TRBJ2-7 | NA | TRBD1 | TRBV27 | TGTGCCAGCAGCTCGGGACAGTTCTACGAGCAGTACTTC | CASSSGQFYEQYF
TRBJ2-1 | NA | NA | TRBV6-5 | TGTGCCAGCAGGGACGACCAGAGCTCCTACAATGAGCAGTTCTTC | CASRDDQSSYNEQFF
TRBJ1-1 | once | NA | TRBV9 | TGTGCCAGCAGCACCCAAGGAGCGGGTTACACTGAAGCTTTCTTT | CASSTQGAGYTEAFF
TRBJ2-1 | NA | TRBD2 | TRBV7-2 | TGTGCCAGCAGCTCCCGGACTAGCGGGATGCTAAGCTCCTACAATGAGCAGTTCTTC | CASSSRTSGMLSSYNEQFF
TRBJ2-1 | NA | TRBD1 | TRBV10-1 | TGCGCCAGCAGTGAGCGTCCCGGGACAGGGTCCGGTTGGCACAATGAGCAGTTCTTC | CASSERPGTGSGWHNEQFF
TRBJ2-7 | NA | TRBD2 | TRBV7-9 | TGTGCCAGCAGCATATCCTTGGGACTAGCGCTTCACGAGCAGTACTTC | CASSISLGLALHEQYF
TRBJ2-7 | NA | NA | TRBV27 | TGTGCCAGCAGTTTATATCAGTCCACCTACGAGCAGTACTTC | CASSLYQSTYEQYF
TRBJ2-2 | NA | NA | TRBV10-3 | TGTGCCATCAGTGAGTGGCTCGGAGCTACGAACACCGGGGAGCTGTTTTTT | CAISEWLGATNTGELFF
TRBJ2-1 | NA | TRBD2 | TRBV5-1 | TGCGCCAGCAGCTTGGAGGGACTAGACTCCTACAATGAGCAGTTCTTC | CASSLEGLDSYNEQFF
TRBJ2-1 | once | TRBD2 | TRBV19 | TGTGCCAGTACCCCTTCCCCCAGACTAGCGGGACGGTACAATGAGCAGTTCTTC | CASTPSPRLAGRYNEQFF
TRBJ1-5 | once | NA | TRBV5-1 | TGCGCCAGCAGCTTGGATTTAGGGGCCAATCAGCCCCAGCATTTT | CASSLDLGANQPQHF
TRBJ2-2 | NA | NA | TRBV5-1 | TGCGCCAGCAGCCGCAGGGGTAACACCGGGGAGCTGTTTTTT | CASSRRGNTGELFF
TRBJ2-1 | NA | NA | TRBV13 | TGTGCCAGCACCGGGTCCAACAATGAGCAGTTCTTC | CASTGSNNEQFF
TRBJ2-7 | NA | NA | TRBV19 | TGTGCCAGTAGTATCCGTCTTACCTACGAGCAGTACTTC | CASSIRLTYEQYF
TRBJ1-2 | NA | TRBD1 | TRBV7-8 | TGTGCCAGCAGCTTAATCCCAGGGGGCGCCGGCTATGGCTACACCTTC | CASSLIPGGAGYGYTF
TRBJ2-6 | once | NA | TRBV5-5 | TGTGCCAGCAGCTTACACCCCTCTGGGGCCAACGTCCTGACTTTC | CASSLHPSGANVLTF
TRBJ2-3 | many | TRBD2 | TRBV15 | TGTGCCACCAGCAGGGGACTAGAAGCAGATACGCAGTATTTT | CATSRGLEADTQYF
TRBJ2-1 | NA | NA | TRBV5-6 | TGTGCCAGCAGCTTATCCGGACTAGGCAGGGGCAATGAGCAGTTCTTC | CASSLSGLGRGNEQFF
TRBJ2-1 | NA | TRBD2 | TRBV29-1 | TGCAGCGTTCTGCGGGAGGGCCAAAATGAGCAGTTCTTC | CSVLREGQNEQFF
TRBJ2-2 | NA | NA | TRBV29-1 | TGCAGCGTTGGCAAGGGTTTGGCCGGGGAGCTGTTTTTT | CSVGKGLAGELFF
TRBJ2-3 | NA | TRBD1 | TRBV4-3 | TGCGCCAGCAGGGGGGACAGGGGATCCACAGATACGCAGTATTTT | CASRGDRGSTDTQYF
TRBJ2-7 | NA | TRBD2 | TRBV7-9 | TGTGCCAGCAGTTCTGGGACTAGCGGGTACGAGCAGTACTTC | CASSSGTSGYEQYF
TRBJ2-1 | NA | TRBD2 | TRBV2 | TGTGCCAGCAGTGCAGGGACTAATCCATACAATGAGCAGTTCTTC | CASSAGTNPYNEQFF
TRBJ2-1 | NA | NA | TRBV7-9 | TGTGCCAGCAGCCAAGGAGGGTTCAATGAGCAGTTCTTC | CASSQGGFNEQFF
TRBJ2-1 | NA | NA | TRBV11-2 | TGTGCCAGCAGCTTCGATGGCGGGTCCTCCTACAATGAGCAGTTCTTC | CASSFDGGSSYNEQFF
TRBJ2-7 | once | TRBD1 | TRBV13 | TGTGCCAGCAGCTTAGCAGGGGGCGGATCCTACGAGCAGTACTTC | CASSLAGGGSYEQYF
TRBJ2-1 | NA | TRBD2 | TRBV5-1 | TGCGCCAGCAGCCTCCAGCGGGAGCAAAATGAGCAGTTCTTC | CASSLQREQNEQFF
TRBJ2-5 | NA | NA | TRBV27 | TGTGCCAGCAGTTTATCCGGAGGGGGCAGACAAGAGACCCAGTACTTC | CASSLSGGGRQETQYF
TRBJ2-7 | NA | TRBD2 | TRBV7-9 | TGTGCCAGTCTAGGTCCTAGCGGGAGTTCCGAGCAGTACTTC | CASLGPSGSSEQYF
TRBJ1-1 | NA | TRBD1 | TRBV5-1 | TGCGCCAGCAGCTTGGCCGAAGGGGGCACAGGCGAAGCTTTCTTT | CASSLAEGGTGEAFF
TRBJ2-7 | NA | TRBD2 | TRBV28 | TGTGCCAGCAGTTTCCCCCGCCTAGCGGAGACCTACGAGCAGTACTTC | CASSFPRLAETYEQYF
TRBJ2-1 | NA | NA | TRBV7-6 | TGTGCCAGCAGCTTTCAAACTGGTGAGCAGTTCTTC | CASSFQTGEQFF